The 17 T cell receptor beta chains presented below share a single source sample, sequenced in a study of T cell repertoires in cytomegalovirus infection. TCRdb processed the reads anew with MiXCR; each CDR3 protein has one entry. Seen here are over 150,000 distinct CDR3 sequences, roughly an eighth observed once, and the top ten hold about a quarter. Source material: PBMCs. These receptor sequences come from a human donor in good health (CMV status not recorded). Some clones in this sample may be carry-over from other donors' samples.

The chain couples TRBV5-1 to TRBJ2-3; D may match TRBD1 or TRBD2 (5 bases each). This CDR3 is built from 14 residues. Trimming shortened V by 0 bases and J by 4 bases, and 9 bases separated the two germline ends. The germline gives CDR1 SGHRS, CDR2 YFSETQ. The DNA of the CDR3 is TGCGCCAGCAGCTTGGTTCCGGGACCAGATACGCAGTATTTT. Encoded protein: CASSLVPGPDTQYF.

This clonotype was seen repeatedly, ten times or more. The chain couples TRBV6-1 to TRBJ2-7; D ambiguous. CDR3 length: 11 amino acids. Trimming took off 3 bases at V and 4 bases at J, with 4 bases between the two ends. The V gene's germline CDR1 is MNHNS and CDR2 SASEGT. The CDR3 nucleotides are TGTGCCAGCAGTGAGGGTTACGAGCAGTACTTC. Amino acid sequence: CASSEGYEQYF.

This chain's CDR3 is CASSQAGPTDTQYF. The CDR3 DNA follows: TGTGCCAGCAGCCAAGCGGGCCCCACAGATACGCAGTATTTT. This chain connects TRBV7-2 to TRBJ2-3; possibly TRBD2 for D (6 bases). The CDR3 has 14 amino acids. CDR1 is SGHTA and CDR2 is FQGNSA in the germline V gene. V lost 5 bases, J lost 2 bases, and 11 bases lay in between. Looking up the rest from reference TRBV7-2 and TRBJ2-3 gives the full variable domain: GAGVSQSPSNKVTEKGKDVELRCDPISGHTALYWYRQSLGQGLEFLIYFQGNSAPDKSGLPSDRFSAERTGGSVSTLTIQRTQQEDSAVYLCASSQAGPTDTQYFGPGTRLTVL.

This clonotype has a count of ten or more. The chain links TRBV7-8 to TRBJ2-3; D unresolved. The CDR3 contains 14 residues. In germline, CDR1 is SGHVS, CDR2 FQNEAQ. The V end was cut by 1 base, the J end by 2 bases, with 7 bases between. In nucleotides, the CDR3 is TGTGCCAGCAGCTTAGTGGAGATCACAGATACGCAGTATTTT. Its translation: CASSLVEITDTQYF.

This clonotype has at least ten counts. The J gene is TRBJ2-7, the V gene TRBV6-4; 11 bases line up with TRBD2. CDR1 is MRHNA, CDR2 SNTAGT, per germline. V lost 5 bases and J lost 5; bases outside the gene matches: 8. This CDR3 comprises 15 residues. The CDR3 loop is CASSKLAGAANEQYF. CDR3 sequence (DNA): TGTGCCAGCAGTAAACTAGCGGGAGCTGCTAACGAGCAGTACTTC.

This clonotype was seen many times. The chain joins TRBV7-9 to TRBJ2-1; 11 positions match TRBD2. The germline gives CDR1 SEHNR, CDR2 FQNEAQ (reference sequence). The CDR3 runs 15 residues. V gave up 6 bases and J gave up 4 bases; unmatched junction bases: 5. CDR3 in amino acids: CASRTGTSGYNEQFF. Written as DNA, the CDR3 is TGTGCCAGCAGAACCGGGACTAGCGGTTACAATGAGCAGTTCTTC.

In its sample, this clonotype was seen a few times. The chain uses TRBV7-9 and TRBJ2-3; D gene ambiguous. CDR1 SEHNR and CDR2 FQNEAQ come from the germline V gene (reference sequence). The CDR3 sequence is 13 residues long. V was cut by 5 bases and J by 4 bases, with 10 bases left in between. This CDR3 reads CASSARHADTQYF. Written as DNA, the CDR3 is TGTGCCAGCAGCGCTAGACACGCAGATACGCAGTATTTT.

This clonotype was counted between two and nine times. The CDR3 DNA follows: TGTGCCAGCAGCTTAGTCGAGGGGGCCCGATTCGGCTACACCTTC. This gives the protein CASSLVEGARFGYTF. The chain has TRBV7-2 and TRBJ1-2; 7 nucleotides align to TRBD1. CDR3 length: 15 residues. Germline V CDR1 and CDR2: SGHTA, FQGNSA. The ends lost 1 base at V and 8 bases at J; junction bases unmatched: 10.

This clonotype occurred many times. The chain employs TRBV12-3 or TRBV12-4 and TRBJ1-1; no reliable D call. V lost 2 bases and J lost 1, with 11 bases in between. The CDR3 is 15 amino acids. The CDR3 loop reads CASSLFVGPNTEAFF. The CDR3 DNA sequence: TGTGCCAGCAGTTTATTTGTAGGGCCGAACACTGAAGCTTTCTTT.

J is TRBJ1-4 and V is TRBV7-4; 8 bases agree with TRBD1. The CDR3 runs to 14 residues. Trimming cost V 4 bases and J 11 bases; bases outside gene matches: 9. Germline V gives CDR1 SGHVT, CDR2 SQSDAQ. The CDR3 reads CASSSDREVEKLFF. The CDR3 DNA is TGTGCCAGCAGCTCGGACAGGGAGGTTGAGAAACTGTTTTTT.

The V call is TRBV2, the J call TRBJ2-1; 7 bases match TRBD1. Trimming cost V 7 bases and J 4 bases; bases outside gene matches: 7. The CDR3 consists of 14 residues. Germline assignment: CDR1 SNHLY and CDR2 FYNNEI. This CDR3 is CASTPLRGYNEQFF. CDR3 nucleotides: TGTGCCAGCACCCCCCTCAGGGGGTACAATGAGCAGTTCTTC. The variable domain in full, completed from reference TRBV2 and TRBJ2-1, reads EPEVTQTPSHQVTQMGQEVILRCVPISNHLYFYWYRQILGQKVEFLVSFYNNEISEKSEIFDDQFSVERPDGSNFTLKIRSTKLEDSAMYFCASTPLRGYNEQFFGPGTRLTVL.

This clonotype was detected ten times or more. This rearrangement joins TRBV29-1 to TRBJ2-7; D is possibly TRBD1 or TRBD2 (5 bases each). From germline, CDR1 is SQVTM and CDR2 ANQGSEA. The CDR3 has 14 amino acids. V lost 0 bases, J lost 3 bases, and 12 bases lay in between. The CDR3 here is CSVEDLGPHYEQYF. The CDR3 DNA is TGCAGCGTTGAAGACTTGGGACCGCACTACGAGCAGTACTTC.

This clonotype was observed at least ten times. This chain connects TRBV7-2 to TRBJ2-5; D gene unclear. Trimming shortened V by 1 base and J by 3 bases, and 9 bases separated the two germline ends. Germline loops: CDR1 SGHTA, CDR2 FQGNSA. The CDR3 has 14 amino acids. The CDR3 here is CASSLELTEETQYF. The CDR3 nucleotides read TGTGCCAGCAGCTTAGAACTTACCGAAGAGACCCAGTACTTC.

This rearrangement joins TRBV28 to TRBJ2-7; 7 bases line up with TRBD1. V trimming: 5 bases; J trimming: 2 bases; junction bases outside the gene matches: 9. The CDR3 extends over 15 amino acids. Germline CDR1 is MDHEN and CDR2 is SYDVKM. CDR3 in DNA: TGTGCCAGCAGTCCAACAGGGGCCAAAGCCTACGAGCAGTACTTC. Translating it yields CASSPTGAKAYEQYF.

This clonotype was observed many times. The chain carries TRBV7-8 and TRBJ2-1; TRBD1 or TRBD2 may be the D gene (5 bases each). The CDR3 has 17 residues. Between the trimmed V and J ends, which lost 7 bases and 0 bases, there was a span of 19 bases. Germline loops: CDR1 SGHVS, CDR2 FQNEAQ. CDR3 in amino acids: CASTPGRLGSSYNEQFF. The CDR3 DNA sequence: TGTGCCAGCACCCCGGGGCGGTTGGGAAGCTCCTACAATGAGCAGTTCTTC.

This clonotype was detected many times. V is TRBV28 and J is TRBJ2-7; D is unresolved. The length of the CDR3 is 14 residues. Germline V gene sequence: CDR1 MDHEN, CDR2 SYDVKM. V lost 5 bases, J lost 2 bases, and 13 bases lay in between. The CDR3 here is CASSPRTGAYEQYF. Here the CDR3 DNA reads TGTGCCAGCAGTCCTCGGACGGGCGCCTACGAGCAGTACTTC.

This clonotype was detected a few times. The gene calls are TRBV29-1 and TRBJ2-6; D is undetermined. The CDR3 runs to 12 residues. Germline CDR1 reads SQVTM; CDR2 reads ANQGSEA. The V end lost 4 bases, the J end lost 4 bases, and 5 bases lay between the germline ends. CDR3 protein: CSVAAGANVLTF. DNA of the CDR3: TGCAGCGTTGCTGCCGGGGCCAACGTCCTGACTTTC. Combining the CDR3 with reference TRBV29-1 and TRBJ2-6 gives the whole variable domain SAVISQKPSRDICQRGTSLTIQCQVDSQVTMMFWYRQQPGQSLTLIATANQGSEATYESGFVIDKFPISRPNLTFSTLTVSNMSPEDSSIYLCSVAAGANVLTFGAGSRLTVL.